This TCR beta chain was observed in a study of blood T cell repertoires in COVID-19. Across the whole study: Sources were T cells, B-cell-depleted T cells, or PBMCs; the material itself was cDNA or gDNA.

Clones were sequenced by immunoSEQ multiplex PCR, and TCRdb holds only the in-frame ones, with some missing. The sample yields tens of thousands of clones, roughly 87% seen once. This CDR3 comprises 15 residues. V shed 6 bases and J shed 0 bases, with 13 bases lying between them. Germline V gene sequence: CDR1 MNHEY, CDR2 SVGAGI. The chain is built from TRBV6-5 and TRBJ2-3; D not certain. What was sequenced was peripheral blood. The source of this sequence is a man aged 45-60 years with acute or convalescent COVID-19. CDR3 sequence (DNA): TGTGCCAGCAGAAACCCGGTAACTAGCACAGATACGCAGTATTTT. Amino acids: CASRNPVTSTDTQYF.